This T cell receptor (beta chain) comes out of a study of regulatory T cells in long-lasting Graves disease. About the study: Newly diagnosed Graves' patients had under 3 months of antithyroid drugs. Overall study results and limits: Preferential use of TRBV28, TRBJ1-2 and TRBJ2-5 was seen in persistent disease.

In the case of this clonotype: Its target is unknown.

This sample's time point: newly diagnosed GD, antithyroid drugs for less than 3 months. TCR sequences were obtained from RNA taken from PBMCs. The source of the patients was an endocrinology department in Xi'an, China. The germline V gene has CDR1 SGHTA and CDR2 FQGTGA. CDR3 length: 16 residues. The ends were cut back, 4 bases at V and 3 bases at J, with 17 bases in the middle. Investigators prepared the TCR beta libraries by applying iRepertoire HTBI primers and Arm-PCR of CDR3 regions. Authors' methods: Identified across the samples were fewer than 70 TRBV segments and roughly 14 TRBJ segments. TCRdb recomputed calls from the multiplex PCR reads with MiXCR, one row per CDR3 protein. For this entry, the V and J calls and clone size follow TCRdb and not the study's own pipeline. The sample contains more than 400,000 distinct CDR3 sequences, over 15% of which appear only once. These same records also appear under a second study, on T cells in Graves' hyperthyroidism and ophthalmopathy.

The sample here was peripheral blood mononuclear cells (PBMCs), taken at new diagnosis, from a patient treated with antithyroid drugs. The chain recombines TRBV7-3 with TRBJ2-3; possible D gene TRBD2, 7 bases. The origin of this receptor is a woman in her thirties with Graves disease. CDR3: CASSSKGGGGTDTQYF. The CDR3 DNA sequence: TGTGCCAGCAGCTCCAAGGGGGGAGGGGGTACAGATACGCAGTATTTT.